Listed below are T cell receptor beta chains from one sample, sequenced in a study of blood T cell repertoires in COVID-19. Profiled with immunoSEQ multiplex PCR; TCRdb holds only in-frame clones, not every one. The sample has approximately 170,000 clones; approximately 84% are singletons. The sequencing sample was made of peripheral blood. The source is a human donor with acute or convalescent COVID-19. The donor label of this sample is uncertain. CDR3s include the opening cysteine and the closing phenylalanine or tryptophan. A D gene is named only where the DNA matches it firmly. The listing skips clone size in some rows; elsewhere it reads once, few, many or a size class.

d_call clone_size cdr3_length j_call v_call cdr3_aa cdr3_nt
- - 14 TRBJ1-1 TRBV28 CASSSPSATGEAFF TGTGCCAGCAGTTCCCCCTCCGCAACGGGTGAAGCTTTCTTT
TRBD2 - 15 TRBJ2-5 TRBV5-1 CASSPQGLAGETQYF TGCGCCAGCAGCCCACAGGGTCTAGCGGGGGAGACCCAGTACTTC
- - 15 TRBJ2-5 TRBV30 CAWRNGAGAGETQYF TGTGCCTGGAGAAATGGAGCCGGAGCGGGAGAGACCCAGTACTTC
- - 14 TRBJ1-2 TRBV3-1/TRBV3-2 CASSQDLGFGGYTF TGTGCCAGCAGCCAAGATCTCGGGTTCGGAGGCTACACCTTC
- - 15 TRBJ1-3 TRBV13 CASTQGQFSGNTIYF TGTGCCAGCACCCAGGGGCAGTTCTCTGGAAACACCATATATTTT
- few 13 TRBJ1-6 TRBV30 CAWSREENSPLHF TGTGCCTGGAGCAGGGAGGAGAACTCACCCCTCCACTTT
- - 15 TRBJ1-6 TRBV2 CASSTQPRQNSPLHF TGTGCCAGCAGTACCCAGCCCCGACAGAATTCACCCCTCCACTTT
TRBD1 - 13 TRBJ1-5 TRBV10-3 CAIRGDSYQPQHF TGTGCCATCAGGGGGGACAGTTATCAGCCCCAGCATTTT
TRBD1 - 14 TRBJ1-3 TRBV11-2 CASRNTGAGNTIYF TGTGCCAGCAGGAATACAGGGGCTGGAAACACCATATATTTT
TRBD2 - 16 TRBJ2-5 TRBV3-1/TRBV3-2 CASSQFSSGAQETQYF TGTGCCAGCAGCCAATTCTCTAGCGGGGCTCAAGAGACCCAGTACTTC
- - 15 TRBJ1-3 TRBV5-1 CASSLDDRTGNTIYF TGCGCCAGCAGCTTGGATGACAGAACTGGAAACACCATATATTTT
- - 16 TRBJ1-3 TRBV5-4 CASSLDSGRVGNTIYF TGTGCCAGCAGCTTGGATTCGGGCAGGGTTGGAAACACCATATATTTT
- - 14 TRBJ1-5 TRBV19 CASSTNRVGQPQHF TGTGCCAGTAGTACTAACAGGGTAGGTCAGCCCCAGCATTTT
- few 12 TRBJ2-7 TRBV2 CASSETGREQYF TGTGCCAGCAGTGAAACAGGGCGCGAGCAGTACTTC
- - 15 TRBJ2-3 TRBV28 CASSFGTISTDTQYF TGTGCCAGCAGTTTTGGGACAATTAGCACAGATACGCAGTATTTT
- - 14 TRBJ2-1 TRBV30 CAWRRRGSYNEQFF TGTGCCTGGAGACGTAGGGGGTCCTACAATGAGCAGTTCTTC
TRBD2 - 15 TRBJ2-1 TRBV13 CASSLAGGPRNEQFF TGTGCCAGCAGCTTAGCGGGGGGGCCTCGCAATGAGCAGTTCTTC
TRBD1 - 14 TRBJ2-5 TRBV10-3 CAISGARGQETQYF TGTGCCATCAGTGGGGCCAGGGGGCAAGAGACCCAGTACTTC
- once 14 TRBJ1-6 TRBV4-2 CASSHDNPDSPLHF TGTGCCAGCAGCCATGACAATCCCGATTCACCCCTCCACTTT
TRBD1 few 16 TRBJ1-2 TRBV6-6 CASSQEGTGGNYGYTF TGTGCCAGCAGTCAAGAAGGGACAGGTGGGAACTATGGCTACACCTTC
- - 14 TRBJ1-3 TRBV5-1 CASSAGQSGNTIYF TGCGCCAGCAGCGCAGGACAGTCTGGAAACACCATATATTTT
- once 14 TRBJ1-1 TRBV5-8 CASSLGVGDTEAFF TGTGCCAGCAGCTTGGGGGTAGGGGACACTGAAGCTTTCTTT
TRBD1 - 14 TRBJ1-2 TRBV30 CAWNMGQGNYGYTF TGTGCCTGGAACATGGGACAGGGGAACTATGGCTACACCTTC
- once 14 TRBJ2-3 TRBV5-1 CASSLWQGTDTQYF TGCGCCAGCAGCTTATGGCAGGGGACAGATACGCAGTATTTT
TRBD1 - 14 TRBJ1-2 TRBV28 CASTRDRASYGYTF TGTGCCAGCACCCGGGACAGAGCTTCCTATGGCTACACCTTC
- once 16 TRBJ2-5 TRBV9 CASSVGTGSLEETQYF TGTGCCAGCAGCGTAGGAACAGGGTCCCTTGAAGAGACCCAGTACTTC
TRBD1 few 15 TRBJ1-2 TRBV3-1/TRBV3-2 CASSQSGTGVVGYTF TGTGCCAGCAGCCAATCCGGGACAGGGGTGGTGGGCTACACCTTC
- - 13 TRBJ2-5 TRBV7-3 CASSLNGLETQYF TGTGCCAGCAGCTTAAATGGACTTGAGACCCAGTACTTC
TRBD1 once 14 TRBJ2-5 TRBV28 CASSPTGGVETQYF TGTGCCAGCAGTCCTACAGGGGGCGTAGAGACCCAGTACTTC
- - 13 TRBJ1-2 TRBV7-3 CASSPEGGSGYTF TGTGCCAGCAGCCCAGAAGGCGGGAGCGGCTACACCTTC
- - 14 TRBJ2-3 TRBV11-2 CASSLGGGTDTQYF TGTGCCAGCAGCTTAGGGGGCGGCACAGATACGCAGTATTTT
- - 13 TRBJ2-1 TRBV6-5 CASSQGHYNEQFF TGTGCCAGCAGCCAGGGACACTACAATGAGCAGTTCTTC
- - 14 TRBJ1-2 TRBV4-1 CASSQLGGGYGYTF TGCGCCAGCAGCCAACTAGGAGGCGGGTATGGCTACACCTTC
TRBD1 - 15 TRBJ2-2 TRBV5-1 CASSPGQGKTGELFF TGCGCCAGCAGCCCGGGACAGGGTAAAACCGGGGAGCTGTTTTTT
- - 15 TRBJ1-1 TRBV5-1 CASGPGASTVGEAFF TGCGCCAGCGGCCCAGGGGCGTCGACCGTCGGTGAAGCTTTCTTT
- - 15 TRBJ2-1 TRBV28 CASNAHRAAYNEQFF TGTGCCAGCAATGCCCACAGGGCCGCATACAATGAGCAGTTCTTC
TRBD1 - 18 TRBJ1-1 TRBV14 CASSQPGQGAQRFTEAFF TGTGCCAGCAGCCAACCGGGACAGGGGGCGCAGAGATTTACTGAAGCTTTCTTT
TRBD2 - 16 TRBJ2-5 TRBV19 CASSQGTSGIQETQYF TGTGCCAGTAGTCAAGGGACTAGCGGGATTCAAGAGACCCAGTACTTC
- - 15 TRBJ1-3 TRBV9 CASSVDWGPGNTIYF TGTGCCAGCAGCGTAGACTGGGGGCCCGGAAACACCATATATTTT
TRBD2 - 14 TRBJ2-7 TRBV5-1 CASSLLADLGEQYF TGCGCCAGCAGCTTACTAGCGGACCTAGGCGAGCAGTACTTC
TRBD2 - 19 TRBJ2-1 TRBV4-2 CASSRGFLSGTSGTDEQFF TGTGCCAGCAGCCGGGGATTCCTTTCCGGGACTAGCGGGACCGATGAGCAGTTCTTC
- - 14 TRBJ1-3 TRBV2 CASSGSDSGNTIYF TGTGCCAGCAGTGGGTCAGACTCTGGAAACACCATATATTTT
TRBD1 - 15 TRBJ2-2 TRBV10-3 CAIRADRAMPGELFF TGTGCCATCAGAGCGGACAGGGCCATGCCCGGGGAGCTGTTTTTT